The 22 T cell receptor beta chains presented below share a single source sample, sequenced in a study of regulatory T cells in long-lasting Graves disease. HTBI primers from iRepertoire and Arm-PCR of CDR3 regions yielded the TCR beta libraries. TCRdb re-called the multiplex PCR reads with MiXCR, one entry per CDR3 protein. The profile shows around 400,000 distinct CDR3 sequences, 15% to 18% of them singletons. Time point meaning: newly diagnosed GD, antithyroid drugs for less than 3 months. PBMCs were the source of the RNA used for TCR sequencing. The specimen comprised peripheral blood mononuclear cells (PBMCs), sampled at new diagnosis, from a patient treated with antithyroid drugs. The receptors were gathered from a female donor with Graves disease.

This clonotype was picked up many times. The CDR3 DNA sequence: TGTGCCAGCAGTTCCGGGGAGAACAATCAGCCCCAGCATTTT. Translating gives CASSSGENNQPQHF. The V gene is TRBV27, the J gene TRBJ1-5, with D unclear. This CDR3 is built from 14 residues. Trimming stripped 4 bases from V and 3 bases from J, with 10 bases between. Germline CDR1 is MNHEY and CDR2 is SMNVEV (reference sequence).

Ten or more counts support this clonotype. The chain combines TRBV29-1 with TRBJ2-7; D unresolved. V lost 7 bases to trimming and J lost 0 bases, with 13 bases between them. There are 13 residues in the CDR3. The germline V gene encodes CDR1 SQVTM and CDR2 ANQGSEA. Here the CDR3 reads CSASDRFSYEQYF. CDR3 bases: TGCAGCGCTTCGGACCGCTTCTCCTACGAGCAGTACTTC.

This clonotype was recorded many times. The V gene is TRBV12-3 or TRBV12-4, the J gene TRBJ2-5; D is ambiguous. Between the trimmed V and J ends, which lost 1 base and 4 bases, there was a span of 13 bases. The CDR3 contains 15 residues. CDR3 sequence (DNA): TGTGCCAGCAGTTTAGTAGGGAACCCAGTAGAGACCCAGTACTTC. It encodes CASSLVGNPVETQYF.

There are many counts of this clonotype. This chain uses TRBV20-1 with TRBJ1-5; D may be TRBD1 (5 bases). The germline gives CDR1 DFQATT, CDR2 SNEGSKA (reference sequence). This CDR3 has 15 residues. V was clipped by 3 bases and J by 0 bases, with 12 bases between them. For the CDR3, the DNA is TGCAGTGCTAGCGAGGGGTTCAATAGCAATCAGCCCCAGCATTTT. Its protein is CSASEGFNSNQPQHF.

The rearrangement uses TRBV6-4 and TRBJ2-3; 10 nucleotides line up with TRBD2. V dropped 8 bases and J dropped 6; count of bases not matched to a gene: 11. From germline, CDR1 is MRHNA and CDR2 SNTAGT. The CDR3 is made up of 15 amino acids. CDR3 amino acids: CASQRAGGSMDTQYF. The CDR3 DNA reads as TGTGCCAGCCAACGAGCGGGAGGGTCGATGGATACGCAGTATTTT.

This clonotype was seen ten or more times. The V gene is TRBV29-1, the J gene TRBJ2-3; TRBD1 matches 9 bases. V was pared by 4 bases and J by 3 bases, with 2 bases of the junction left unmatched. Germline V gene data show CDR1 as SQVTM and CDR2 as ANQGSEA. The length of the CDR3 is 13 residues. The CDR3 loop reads CSVGDRATDTQYF. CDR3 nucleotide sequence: TGCAGCGTTGGGGACAGGGCTACAGATACGCAGTATTTT.

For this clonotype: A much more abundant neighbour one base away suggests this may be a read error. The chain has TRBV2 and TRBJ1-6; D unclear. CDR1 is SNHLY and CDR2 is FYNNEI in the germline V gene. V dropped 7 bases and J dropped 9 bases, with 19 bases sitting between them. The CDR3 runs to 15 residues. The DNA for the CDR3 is TGTGCCAGCACGTTAACGGAGGAGAGCGGTTCACCCCTCCACTTT. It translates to CASTLTEESGSPLHF.

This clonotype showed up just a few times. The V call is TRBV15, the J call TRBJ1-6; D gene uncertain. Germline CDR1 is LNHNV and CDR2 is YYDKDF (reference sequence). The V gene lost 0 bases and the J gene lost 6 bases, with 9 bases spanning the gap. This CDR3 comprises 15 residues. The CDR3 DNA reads TGTGCCACCAGCAGAGAGGGTAACCCTAATTCACCCCTCCACTTT. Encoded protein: CATSREGNPNSPLHF. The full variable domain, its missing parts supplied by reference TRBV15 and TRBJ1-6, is DAMVIQNPRYQVTQFGKPVTLSCSQTLNHNVMYWYQQKSSQAPKLLFHYYDKDFNNEADTPDNFQSRRPNTSFCFLDIRSPGLGDTAMYLCATSREGNPNSPLHFGNGTRLTVT.

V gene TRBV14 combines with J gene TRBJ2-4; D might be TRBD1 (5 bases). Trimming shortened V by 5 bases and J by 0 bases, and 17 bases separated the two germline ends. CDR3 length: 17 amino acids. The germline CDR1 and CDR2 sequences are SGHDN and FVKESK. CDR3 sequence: CASSGRGWDEAKNIQYF. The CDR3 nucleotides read TGTGCCAGCAGCGGAAGGGGCTGGGATGAAGCCAAAAACATTCAGTACTTC.

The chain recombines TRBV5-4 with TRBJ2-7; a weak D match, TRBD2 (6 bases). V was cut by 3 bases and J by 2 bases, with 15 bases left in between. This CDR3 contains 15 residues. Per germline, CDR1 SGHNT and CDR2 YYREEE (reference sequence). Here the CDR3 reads CASSSAGRDAYEQYF. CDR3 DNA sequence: TGTGCCAGCAGCTCCGCGGGGCGGGATGCCTACGAGCAGTACTTC. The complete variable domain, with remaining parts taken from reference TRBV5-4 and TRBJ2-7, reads ETGVTQSPTHLIKTRGQQVTLRCSSQSGHNTVSWYQQALGQGPQFIFQYYREEENGRGNFPPRFSGLQFPNYSSELNVNALELDDSALYLCASSSAGRDAYEQYFGPGTRLTVT.

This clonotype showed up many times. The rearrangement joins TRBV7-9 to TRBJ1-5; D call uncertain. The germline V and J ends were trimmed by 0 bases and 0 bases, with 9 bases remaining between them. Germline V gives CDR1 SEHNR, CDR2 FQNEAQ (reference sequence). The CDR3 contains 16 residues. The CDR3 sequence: CASSLARGGSNQPQHF. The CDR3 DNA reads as TGTGCCAGCAGCTTAGCGCGCGGCGGTAGCAATCAGCCCCAGCATTTT.

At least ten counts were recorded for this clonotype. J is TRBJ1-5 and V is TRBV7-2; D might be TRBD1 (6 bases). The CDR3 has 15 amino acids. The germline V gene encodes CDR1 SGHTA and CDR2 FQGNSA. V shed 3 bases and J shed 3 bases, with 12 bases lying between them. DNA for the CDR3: TGTGCCAGCAGCTTTACAGGGAAAGTCAATCAGCCCCAGCATTTT. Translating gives CASSFTGKVNQPQHF.

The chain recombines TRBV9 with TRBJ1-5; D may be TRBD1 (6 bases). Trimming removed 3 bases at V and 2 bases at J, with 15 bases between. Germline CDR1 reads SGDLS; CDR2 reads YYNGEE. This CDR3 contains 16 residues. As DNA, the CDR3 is TGTGCCAGCAGCGCCGACGGGGGCCACGGCAATCAGCCCCAGCATTTT. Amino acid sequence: CASSADGGHGNQPQHF.

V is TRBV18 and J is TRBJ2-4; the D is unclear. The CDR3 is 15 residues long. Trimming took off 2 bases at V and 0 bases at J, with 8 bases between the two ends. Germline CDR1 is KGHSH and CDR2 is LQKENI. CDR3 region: CASSPNQTAKNIQYF. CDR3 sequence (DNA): TGTGCCAGCTCACCAAATCAGACAGCCAAAAACATTCAGTACTTC.

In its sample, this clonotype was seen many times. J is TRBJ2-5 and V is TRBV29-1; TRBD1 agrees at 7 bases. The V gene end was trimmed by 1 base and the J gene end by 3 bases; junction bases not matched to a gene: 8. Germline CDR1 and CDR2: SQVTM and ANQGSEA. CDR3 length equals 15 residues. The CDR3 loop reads CSVEVLTQGKETQYF. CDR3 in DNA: TGCAGCGTTGAAGTCCTCACACAGGGGAAAGAGACCCAGTACTTC.

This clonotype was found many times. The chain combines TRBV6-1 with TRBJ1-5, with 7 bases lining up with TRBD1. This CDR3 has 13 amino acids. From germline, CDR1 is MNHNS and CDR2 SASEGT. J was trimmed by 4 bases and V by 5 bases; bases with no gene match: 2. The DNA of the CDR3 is TGTGCCAGCAGTACAGGGGTAAATCAGCCCCAGCATTTT. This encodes CASSTGVNQPQHF.

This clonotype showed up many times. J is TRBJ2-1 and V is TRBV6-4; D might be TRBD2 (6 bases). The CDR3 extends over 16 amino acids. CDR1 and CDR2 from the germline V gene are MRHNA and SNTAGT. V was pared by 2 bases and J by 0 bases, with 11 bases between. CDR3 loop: CASSDNKRVSYNEQFF. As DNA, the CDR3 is TGTGCCAGCAGTGACAACAAGCGGGTCTCCTACAATGAGCAGTTCTTC.

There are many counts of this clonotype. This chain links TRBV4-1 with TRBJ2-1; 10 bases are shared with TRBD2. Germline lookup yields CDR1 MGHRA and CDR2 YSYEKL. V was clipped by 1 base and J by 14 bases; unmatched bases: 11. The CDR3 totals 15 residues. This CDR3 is CASSQGASGGGGEFF. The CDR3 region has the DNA TGCGCCAGCAGCCAAGGCGCGAGCGGGGGGGGTGGTGAGTTCTTC.

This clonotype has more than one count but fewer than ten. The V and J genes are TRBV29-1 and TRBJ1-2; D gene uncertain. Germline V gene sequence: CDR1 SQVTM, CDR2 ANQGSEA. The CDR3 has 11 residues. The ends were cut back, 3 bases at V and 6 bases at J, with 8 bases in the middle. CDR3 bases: TGCAGCGTTGAGCTGCTCGATGGCTACACCTTC. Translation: CSVELLDGYTF. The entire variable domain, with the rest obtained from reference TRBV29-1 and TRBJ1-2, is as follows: SAVISQKPSRDICQRGTSLTIQCQVDSQVTMMFWYRQQPGQSLTLIATANQGSEATYESGFVIDKFPISRPNLTFSTLTVSNMSPEDSSIYLCSVELLDGYTFGSGTRLTVV.

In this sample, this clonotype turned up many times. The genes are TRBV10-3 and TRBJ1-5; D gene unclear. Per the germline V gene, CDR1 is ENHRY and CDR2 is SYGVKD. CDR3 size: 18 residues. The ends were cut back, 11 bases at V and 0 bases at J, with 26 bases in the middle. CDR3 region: CALTERCKDPYSNQPQHF. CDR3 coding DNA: TGTGCCCTTACAGAGAGGTGTAAGGATCCCTATAGCAATCAGCCCCAGCATTTT.

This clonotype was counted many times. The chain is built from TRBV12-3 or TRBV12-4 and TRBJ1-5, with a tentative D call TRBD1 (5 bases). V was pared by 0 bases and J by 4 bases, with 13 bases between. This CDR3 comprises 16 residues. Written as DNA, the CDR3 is TGTGCCAGCAGTTTAGCCCGGGGGACCGGGAATCAGCCCCAGCATTTT. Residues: CASSLARGTGNQPQHF.

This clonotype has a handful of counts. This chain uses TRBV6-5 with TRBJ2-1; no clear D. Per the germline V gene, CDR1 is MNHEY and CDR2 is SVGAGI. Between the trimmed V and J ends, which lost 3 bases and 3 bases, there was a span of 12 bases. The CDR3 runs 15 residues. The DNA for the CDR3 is TGTGCCAGCAGTTATTTTGGCGGAATCTACAATGAGCAGTTCTTC. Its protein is CASSYFGGIYNEQFF.